In this sample, the clone carrying this T cell receptor (beta chain) turned up once. Its antigen remains unidentified. Primers: 60 Vbeta forward and 13 Jbeta reverse. Original methodology: The authors later counted 65 million to 90 million unique TCR beta chains, around 9.9 million of them shared. Sequencing was performed with immunoSEQ multiplex PCR; in TCRdb, only in-frame clones are kept and a portion is missing. The DNA was the basis for D and trimming; V, J and clone size are from that table. The table includes about 190,000 clones, about 69% detected once. Every donor was a healthy person donating bone marrow. This entry comes from a study of cytomegalovirus exposure and HLA in healthy donors. Germline-derived CDR1 and CDR2 are MGHRA and YSYEKL. This CDR3 is 13 amino acids long. The ends were cut back, 5 bases at V and 6 bases at J, with 11 bases in the middle. Overall study results and limits: As a later analysis showed, several of the most significant clusters appeared to be linked to common viral pathogens. The dataset shows that most TCR sequences were rare, while some public TCRs occurred in many donors.

The sequenced sample was PBMCs. The clonotype comes from a man aged 30-40 years in good health and CMV-seropositive. The chain has TRBV4-1 and TRBJ1-5; a possible D gene is TRBD1 (6 bases). DNA for the CDR3: TGCGCCAGCAGCGTCCGAGGGGGTCAGCCCCAGCATTTT. Encoded protein: CASSVRGGQPQHF.